A few counts support the clone carrying this T cell receptor beta chain. This sample stems from a study of blood T cell repertoires in COVID-19. At the level of the study: The United States, Italy and Spain were the sources of the acute and convalescent COVID-19 samples.

Generated by immunoSEQ multiplex PCR, the TCRdb table keeps only in-frame clones and is missing some. The sample includes 150,000 or so clones, 80% to 90% of them seen just once. The CDR3 totals 13 residues. In germline, CDR1 is SGHRS, CDR2 YFSETQ. The V end was cut by 4 bases, the J end by 5 bases, with 11 bases between. Specimen: peripheral blood. J is TRBJ2-3 and V is TRBV5-1; D may be TRBD2 (5 bases). This clonotype was obtained from a man older than 75 with acute or convalescent COVID-19. As DNA, the CDR3 is TGCGCCAGCAGCCCGGGGAGTGGAGATACGCAGTATTTT. Translation gives CASSPGSGDTQYF.